Listed here is a single T cell receptor beta chain. Its antigen is currently not known. The sample holds no much larger clone one base away, and base qualities are not on file. The source of the sample is a study of cytomegalovirus exposure and HLA in healthy donors (dated by TCRdb to between 2016 and 2019). As for the study more broadly: According to an earlier analysis of around 600 of the donors, about 180 million T cells yielded roughly 100 million unique TCR beta sequences and around 280 Gb of sequence data. An early release that covered several hundred HLA-typed donors contained approximately 290 gigabases of sequencing data and 80 million or so unique TCR sequences. The genetic ancestry cluster associated with self-reported Caucasian donors included 80% to 90% of the roughly 380 genotyped donors. The study aimed to test whether cataloging public T cell receptors could reveal signatures of past pathogen exposure. The study profiled the T cell repertoires of under 850 subjects by immunosequencing and related them to cytomegalovirus serostatus. In addition to the first cohort of 500 to 850 subjects, a separate validation cohort of approximately 130 different subjects was used. To predict cytomegalovirus infection status, the study brought together high-throughput TCR immunosequencing, statistical association of individual TCRs with disease status, and machine learning. In a later analysis, previously published TCR beta repertoires from about 670 donors were re-analyzed and high-resolution HLA genotyping was added so that TCR occurrence patterns could be studied. In the later analysis, no new phenotypic data were used to find candidate immune exposures; instead, reliance was placed on TCR beta sequences and their occurrence across donors. An earlier analysis of about 620 of the donors applied high-throughput TCR beta sequencing to assess whether each TCR beta V gene segment acted as functional or pseudogenic. Donor age, sex, ethnicity and CMV serostatus were compiled alongside the repertoire data. Genome-wide SNP genotypes for about 65% of the roughly 700 donors were used in a later genetic analysis, which treated that subset as a discovery cohort. Every discovery cohort repertoire had been produced on one sequencing platform. HLA typing covered class I and class II loci at four-digit resolution. Typing coverage varied by locus: roughly 629-640 donors for A, B, C, DRB1 and DQB1; more than 500 for DQA1; 600 to 610 for DPA1; approximately 450 for DPB1. Several DR-DQ haplotypes were treated as single units for association and clustering because of strong linkage in the cohort. Among about 400 genotyped donors of the cohort, an average of around 220,000 unique TCR beta nucleotide sequences was sequenced per donor, of which roughly 17% were non-productive.

From the cysteine through the phenylalanine, the CDR3 covers 14 amino acids. Here the CDR3 DNA is all that survives: 42 bases in frame from base 1. V is reduced by 6 bases and J by 2 bases, leaving a spacing of 11 bases between them. The germline V gene sets CDR1 to MNHEY and CDR2 to SVGAGI. The library was obtained by the immunoSEQ multiplex PCR assay. For the multiplex PCR, a mixture combining 60 forward primers for TCR Vbeta segments and 13 reverse primers for TCR Jbeta segments was used. The CDR3 region of rearranged TCR beta genes was amplified from genomic DNA with a multiplex PCR assay. Amplified TCR beta libraries were sequenced as 87-base-pair reads on the Illumina HiSeq System. Per the original workflow: In a later analysis, tens of millions of unique TCR beta chains were counted across the 666 repertoires, and around 10 million of these chains were shared by at least two donors. To remove PCR and sequencing errors, raw reads were error-corrected and collapsed into unique sequences using a nearest-neighbor algorithm that merged closely related sequences. To assign V, D and J gene segments, CDR3 sequences were aligned to IMGT reference sequences. For a sequence to be retained, a match of at least six nucleotides was required to both a V gene segment and a J gene segment. A rearrangement counted as productive if the CDR3 had no stop codons and remained in frame with V and J, and every other rearrangement counted as non-productive. Following IMGT convention, CDR3 was defined as the stretch from the second conserved V-encoded cysteine to the conserved J-encoded phenylalanine. Sequences without an unambiguous match to a single V gene segment were excluded from the earlier analysis of over 500 of the donors. An earlier analysis of 500 to 700 of the donors classified V segments as functional when productive rearrangements were above 56.7% and as segregating when the standard deviation between donors was above 5%. A statistical classification framework was built for diagnosing cytomegalovirus status from the catalog of TCR beta chain sequences. In a later analysis, TCR nucleotide sequences were compared against IMGT/GENE-DB human TR gene sequences so that V and J genes could be assigned. A later analysis assigned CDR3 sequences and most-parsimonious VDJ recombination scenarios with the TCRdist pipeline. A later analysis defined each TCR beta chain by its CDR3 amino acid sequence plus V-gene family, and excluded reads lacking a unique V-gene family. In a later analysis, approximately 590 highly shared, low-generation-probability nucleotide sequences were removed to address suspected cross-contamination and a sequencing artifact. In a later analysis, a clonal expansion index for each public chain was calculated from normalized within-repertoire ranks of inferred template counts. In a later analysis, generation probabilities were computed using a VDJ recombination model fitted to out-of-frame rearrangements, and the results were checked against IGoR. A later analysis scored TCR-TCR, TCR-HLA and TCR-CMV co-occurrence with hypergeometric tests, applying a repertoire-size bias correction to TCR pairs. In a later analysis, false discovery rates were estimated by permuting HLA or CMV assignments 20 times. In a later analysis, co-occurring TCRs were grouped using DBSCAN, and TCRdist sequence similarity was added for clustering within HLA-allele-positive subsets. For co-occurrence clustering, repertoires with fewer than 30,000 or more than 120,000 public chains were excluded, along with a handful of repertoires with anomalous nucleotide sharing. TCRdb took this table from immuneACCESS and kept in-frame rearrangements with V and J called. Such tables lack part of the clones; where checked against another copy, unresolved V genes explain under half of the gap, and the rest is unexplained. For V, J and clone size, that table is used; D and trimming come from the DNA. Within this sample are under 200,000 clones, with 75% to 90% of them counted one time only. The ten largest clones add up to more than 1% of the sample.

Paper-wide results and their limitations: For the cohort, immune exposure information was limited to CMV serostatus. Correlated functional status among segregating V segments might reflect linkage disequilibrium, but an unknown experimental factor could not be ruled out. Several of the top co-occurrence clusters appeared to be linked to parvovirus B19, influenza, CMV and Epstein-Barr virus, according to a later analysis. In the study, 150 to 200 TCR beta chains were listed as associated with cytomegalovirus. Because counts were too low, roughly 17 rarely observed V segments, including chromosome 9 orphons, were left out of the earlier analysis of 500 to 750 of the donors. Because the 87-base-pair reads could not distinguish some IMGT-functional V segments, including TRBV6-2 and TRBV6-3, those segments were excluded. Specific HLA alleles were associated with 16,951 TCR beta sequences at a false discovery rate of 0.05 in a later analysis. When HLA alleles, especially DR and DQ, strongly co-occurred, TCR associations were difficult to assign to individual alleles. Only TCR beta chains were sequenced in this cohort, and the absence of alpha or paired-chain data limited detectable features. A group of highly shared sequence variants was considered likely to be a technical artifact of the sequencing pipeline. In an earlier analysis of 450 to 750 of the donors, most TCR beta V segments appeared in productive rearrangements about 90% or about 30% of the time, broadly matching IMGT annotations. Compared with the approximately 720-donor mean, donors in an Asian-associated ancestry cluster had fewer N-insertions in productive TCRs, according to a later genetic analysis. A further reported finding was that TCR beta sequences accurately predicted the HLA-A and HLA-B alleles for most subjects in the first cohort. It was suggested by the authors that the approach could potentially be generalized to other disease states and immunological phenotypes. The presence/absence analyses assumed that sequencing depth was roughly uniform across donors, and that assumption may not be true. In a later analysis, HLA-associated TCR beta chains were found to be more clonally expanded and to have lower generation probabilities than equally common non-associated chains. Across donors, most TCR sequences were observed very rarely, whereas some public TCRs were present in many individuals. In a later analysis, the rate of TCR association differed among HLA loci, with DRB1 alleles having the most associated TCRs and HLA-C alleles having the fewest. An association between a missense DCLRE1C variant and V-gene and J-gene trimming of TCR beta chains was found in a later genetic analysis and replicated in an independent cohort. According to a later analysis, most CMV-associated TCR beta chains appeared to be HLA-restricted, and the HLA associations seemed to be driven largely by CMV exposure. A few of the identified cytomegalovirus-associated TCR beta chains were confirmed in vitro to be specific for cytomegalovirus antigens. Because HLA typing was missing for some donors at each locus, association tests included only the typed subset. The classifier was reported to diagnose cytomegalovirus status with high specificity and sensitivity in both the original and validation cohorts.

The cohort comprised some 730 healthy bone marrow donors. At the time of sampling, all cohort members were nominally healthy, though unrecorded immune exposures were likely present. The donor tested CMV seronegative and was one of the 352 seronegative cohort members. A peripheral blood sample was collected from each donor, and TCR beta sequencing was performed on peripheral blood mononuclear cells. Genomic DNA was extracted from the blood cell samples with the Qiagen DNeasy Blood Extraction Kit. The TCR originated in a boy younger than 10 in good health and CMV-seronegative. The sequenced sample was PBMCs. The chain links TRBV6-5 with TRBJ1-3; the D gene is not confidently resolved. The encoded CDR3 is CASSSVFPGNTIYF. The nucleotide sequence is TGTGCCAGCAGCAGTGTTTTTCCTGGAAACACCATATATTTT.